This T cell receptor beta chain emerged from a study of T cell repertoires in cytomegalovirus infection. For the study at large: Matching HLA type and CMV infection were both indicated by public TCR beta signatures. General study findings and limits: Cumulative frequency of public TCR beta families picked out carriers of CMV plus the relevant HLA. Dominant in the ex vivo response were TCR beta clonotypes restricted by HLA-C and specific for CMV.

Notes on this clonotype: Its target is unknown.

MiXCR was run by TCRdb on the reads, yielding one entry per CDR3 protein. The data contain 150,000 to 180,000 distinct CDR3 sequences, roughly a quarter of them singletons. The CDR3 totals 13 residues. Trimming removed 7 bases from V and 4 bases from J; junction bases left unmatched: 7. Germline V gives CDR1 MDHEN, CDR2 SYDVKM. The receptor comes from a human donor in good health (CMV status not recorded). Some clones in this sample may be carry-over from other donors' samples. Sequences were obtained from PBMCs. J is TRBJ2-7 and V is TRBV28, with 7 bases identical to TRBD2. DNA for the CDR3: TGTGCCAGCACCGGGGGGACTTCGTACGAGCAGTACTTC. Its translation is CASTGGTSYEQYF.